A single sample gave rise to the 31 T cell receptor beta chains below, sequenced in a study of blood T cells in healthy people across ages. Then a second PCR, running roughly 6 to 12 cycles, was carried out with a sample-barcoded 5' primer and a J-beta primer mix. TCRdb ran MiXCR on the 5' RACE reads and lists one entry per CDR3 protein. This table holds about 580,000 distinct CDR3 sequences, 40% to 55% found once. Sequenced: blood. These receptors were obtained from an elderly man in good health.

The chain joins TRBV2 to TRBJ1-1; 7 bases are shared with TRBD1. The CDR3 covers 13 residues. CDR1 is SNHLY, CDR2 FYNNEI, per germline. The junction had 8 bases not matched to a gene; V was cut back by 6 bases and J by 7 bases. For the CDR3, the DNA is TGTGCCAGCAGCCAGACAGGGATACATGAAGCTTTCTTT. Amino acids: CASSQTGIHEAFF. The whole variable domain, filled in from reference TRBV2 and TRBJ1-1, reads EPEVTQTPSHQVTQMGQEVILRCVPISNHLYFYWYRQILGQKVEFLVSFYNNEISEKSEIFDDQFSVERPDGSNFTLKIRSTKLEDSAMYFCASSQTGIHEAFFGQGTRLTVV.

This clonotype was counted at least ten times. The chain couples TRBV6-5 to TRBJ2-5, with D possibly being TRBD1 or TRBD2 (6 bases each). CDR3 length: 14 amino acids. Germline V gene data show CDR1 as MNHEY and CDR2 as SVGAGI. Trimming removed 2 bases at V and 6 bases at J, with 13 bases between. In nucleotides, the CDR3 is TGTGCCAGCAGTTACGGTGGGGGGCAAAAGACCCAGTACTTC. Translated, it gives CASSYGGGQKTQYF.

The chain has TRBV5-6 and TRBJ2-2, with unresolved D. V lost 5 bases and J lost 0, with 11 bases in between. The CDR3 has 15 amino acids. CDR1 SGHDT and CDR2 YYEEEE come from the germline V gene. The CDR3 reads CASSNARANTGELFF. The CDR3 region has the DNA TGTGCCAGCAGTAATGCACGGGCGAACACCGGGGAGCTGTTTTTT.

This clonotype was seen a handful of times. DNA of the CDR3: TGTGCCAGCAGTTTGTCGCGGACCACAGATACGCAGTATTTT. This sequence encodes CASSLSRTTDTQYF. The J gene is TRBJ2-3, the V gene TRBV28; D unclear. Germline assignment: CDR1 MDHEN and CDR2 SYDVKM. V gave up 3 bases and J gave up 2 bases, with 9 bases separating them. The CDR3 is 14 residues long.

The genes are TRBV3-1 and TRBJ2-7, with TRBD2 matching over 12 bases. J lost 3 bases, V lost 1 base, and 1 base had no gene match. This CDR3 contains 15 residues. Germline V lookup: CDR1 LGHDT, CDR2 YNNKEL (reference sequence). The CDR3, as DNA: TGTGCCAGCAGCCAAGGGACTAGCGGGGACTACGAGCAGTACTTC. Encoded protein: CASSQGTSGDYEQYF.

The V call is TRBV2, the J call TRBJ1-2; tentative D call: TRBD1 (5 bases). This CDR3 spans 11 amino acids. Germline V gives CDR1 SNHLY, CDR2 FYNNEI. V was pared by 11 bases and J by 8 bases, with 15 bases between. The CDR3 nucleotides read TGTGCCGGCACCCAGGGTGGGGGCTACACCTTC. The encoded protein is CAGTQGGGYTF.

This clonotype was recorded at least ten times. The chain is built from TRBV20-1 and TRBJ2-1, with TRBD2 matching 10 bases. Germline CDR1 DFQATT, CDR2 SNEGSKA (reference sequence). CDR3 length equals 16 residues. The trim removed 1 base at V and 7 bases at J, leaving 10 bases unmatched. This CDR3 reads CSARGGRSGGKNEQFF. The CDR3 nucleotides read TGCAGTGCTAGAGGGGGTCGTAGCGGGGGGAAAAATGAGCAGTTCTTC.

This chain connects TRBV20-1 to TRBJ2-1, with D possibly matching TRBD2 (7 bases). The DNA end favors TRBJ2-7, so the J call may be wrong. This CDR3 has 14 residues. Germline CDR1 DFQATT, CDR2 SNEGSKA (reference sequence). The CDR3 sequence: CSASSGGMYNEQYF. Written as DNA, the CDR3 is TGCAGTGCTAGCTCGGGGGGCATGTACAATGAGCAGTACTTC.

This clonotype came up a few times. The chain couples TRBV6-5 to TRBJ2-3; D possibly corresponds to TRBD2 (6 bases). Germline CDR1 reads MNHEY; CDR2 reads SVGAGI. Deletions cut 6 bases from V and 5 bases from J, with 15 bases between. The CDR3 extends over 14 amino acids. This CDR3 reads CASSSGLIRDTQYF. The CDR3 DNA sequence: TGTGCCAGCAGCAGCGGGCTAATTCGAGATACGCAGTATTTT.

This clonotype was found a few times. The genes are TRBV20-1 and TRBJ1-5, with a tentative D call TRBD1 (5 bases). The ends were cut back, 2 bases at V and 4 bases at J, with 9 bases in the middle. Germline CDR1 reads DFQATT; CDR2 reads SNEGSKA (reference sequence). This CDR3 is built from 13 residues. The CDR3 loop is CSARQGGNQPQHF. The CDR3, as DNA: TGCAGTGCTAGACAGGGAGGGAATCAGCCCCAGCATTTT.

Only one count was recorded for this clonotype. The chain uses TRBV20-1 and TRBJ2-5; TRBD2 matches at 8 bases. The J call may be faulty, since TRBJ2-7 better matches the DNA end. The CDR3 covers 15 residues. The germline V gene has CDR1 DFQATT and CDR2 SNEGSKA (reference sequence). CDR3 region: CSARGWGTRRDEQYF. The CDR3 DNA follows: TGCAGTGCTAGAGGCTGGGGGACTAGAAGGGACGAGCAGTACTTC.

A few counts support this clonotype. The rearrangement joins TRBV5-1 to TRBJ2-5; maybe TRBD2 (6 bases). Trimming removed 6 bases at V and 5 bases at J, with 8 bases between. Germline CDR1 is SGHRS and CDR2 is YFSETQ. The CDR3 is made up of 11 amino acids. The CDR3 loop reads CASTEGETQYF. CDR3 sequence (DNA): TGCGCCAGCACGGAGGGGGAGACCCAGTACTTC.

The rearrangement joins TRBV29-1 to TRBJ1-1; D remains unclear. CDR3 length equals 11 residues. V was trimmed by 0 bases and J by 6 bases, leaving 5 bases between them. CDR1 and CDR2 (germline): SQVTM, ANQGSEA. The CDR3 DNA reads TGCAGCGTTGAAGATAGGTCTGAAGCTTTCTTT. This gives the protein CSVEDRSEAFF.

The J gene is TRBJ1-6, the V gene TRBV6-1; no clear D gene. The length of the CDR3 is 13 residues. Trimming shortened V by 8 bases and J by 7 bases, and 12 bases separated the two germline ends. The V gene's germline CDR1 is MNHNS and CDR2 SASEGT. The CDR3 DNA reads TGTGCCAGCGGGCTACTCTCCAATTCACCCCTCCACTTT. This encodes CASGLLSNSPLHF.

This clonotype has just a few counts. This chain connects TRBV20-1 to TRBJ2-3, with D possibly called TRBD1 or TRBD2 (6 bases each). The CDR3 totals 15 residues. Germline V gives CDR1 DFQATT, CDR2 SNEGSKA (reference sequence). Trimming removed 0 bases at V and 0 bases at J, with 10 bases between. CDR3 region: CSARDRGGSTDTQYF. The CDR3, as DNA: TGCAGTGCTAGAGATAGAGGGGGGAGCACAGATACGCAGTATTTT.

This chain links TRBV3-1 with TRBJ2-1, with D uncertain. The assigned J gene may be wrong: the sequence end matches TRBJ2-7 better. CDR1 and CDR2 (germline): LGHDT, YNNKEL (reference sequence). The CDR3 spans 11 residues. CDR3 loop: CASSQENEQYF. Written as DNA, the CDR3 is TGTGCCAGCAGCCAAGAGAACGAGCAGTACTTC.

The rearrangement joins TRBV15 to TRBJ2-1, with 10 bases identical to TRBD1. With 4 bases clipped from V and 6 bases from J, the junction kept 6 bases outside the gene matches. Germline CDR1 LNHNV, CDR2 YYDKDF (reference sequence). The CDR3 contains 15 residues. The CDR3, as DNA: TGTGCCACCAGCATAGGACAGGGGGGCTTCAATGAGCAGTTCTTC. Its protein product is CATSIGQGGFNEQFF.

This clonotype was counted at least ten times. V usage is TRBV12-3 or TRBV12-4 and J usage is TRBJ2-5; D may be TRBD2 (5 bases). The V end was cut by 8 bases, the J end by 5 bases, with 12 bases between. The CDR3 consists of 12 residues. This CDR3 is CASRIARETQYF. The CDR3 DNA is TGTGCCAGCCGAATAGCGCGGGAGACCCAGTACTTC.

This clonotype showed up many times. This chain links TRBV7-9 with TRBJ1-4; D might be TRBD1 (6 bases). Germline CDR1 and CDR2: SEHNR and FQNEAQ (reference sequence). The CDR3 extends over 12 amino acids. Trimming shortened V by 5 bases and J by 7 bases, and 8 bases separated the two germline ends. CDR3 sequence reads: CASSVRGEKLFF. As DNA, the CDR3 is TGTGCCAGCAGCGTCAGGGGTGAAAAACTGTTTTTT. Using reference TRBV7-9 and TRBJ1-4 for the parts outside the CDR3, the full variable domain is DTGVSQNPRHKITKRGQNVTFRCDPISEHNRLYWYRQTLGQGPEFLTYFQNEAQLEKSRLLSDRFSAERPKGSFSTLEIQRTEQGDSAMYLCASSVRGEKLFFGSGTQLSVL.

J is TRBJ2-5 and V is TRBV20-1, with D perhaps matching TRBD2 (5 bases). The CDR3 consists of 14 residues. V was pared by 3 bases and J by 0 bases, with 11 bases between. The V gene's germline CDR1 is DFQATT and CDR2 SNEGSKA (reference sequence). DNA for the CDR3: TGCAGTGCTAGCTTCGGCGGGCACCAAGAGACCCAGTACTTC. It is translated as CSASFGGHQETQYF.

This clonotype was counted at least ten times. This may be a read error: a much more frequent sequence differs by one nucleotide. This chain connects TRBV6-5 to TRBJ2-5; the D gene is possibly TRBD1 (6 bases). Germline-derived CDR1 and CDR2 are MNHEY and SVGAGI. The CDR3 is made up of 15 amino acids. The V and J ends lost 6 bases and 11 bases respectively, with 25 bases between them. The CDR3 bases are TGTGCCAGCAGATTGACAGGCGCCTCTTACAATGAGCAGTACTTC. It specifies CASRLTGASYNEQYF.

This clonotype was seen at least ten times. The V and J genes are TRBV6-5 and TRBJ2-5, with 9 bases that match TRBD2. The CDR3 totals 15 residues. From germline, CDR1 is MNHEY and CDR2 SVGAGI. V shed 6 bases, J shed 0 bases, and the junction held 5 bases outside the gene matches. This CDR3 reads CASSPLAGNQETQYF. The CDR3 nucleotides read TGTGCCAGCAGCCCTCTAGCGGGAAACCAAGAGACCCAGTACTTC.

This clonotype has a single count. This sequence joins TRBV12-3 or TRBV12-4 and TRBJ2-3, with TRBD2 identical over 9 bases. J lost 2 bases, V lost 6 bases, and 9 bases had no gene match. CDR3 size: 16 residues. The CDR3 loop reads CASRSGLAGTTDTQYF. CDR3 nucleotides: TGTGCCAGCAGGTCAGGTCTAGCGGGAACCACAGATACGCAGTATTTT.

The chain combines TRBV6-6 with TRBJ1-4; D not certain. The V gene lost 6 bases and the J gene lost 5 bases, with 16 bases spanning the gap. This CDR3 contains 15 residues. Germline loops: CDR1 MNHNY, CDR2 SVGAGI (reference sequence). CDR3 region: CASRRAGGKNEKLFF. The CDR3 bases are TGTGCCAGCAGAAGGGCAGGCGGAAAGAATGAAAAACTGTTTTTT.

J is TRBJ2-5 and V is TRBV12-3 or TRBV12-4; unclear D gene. This CDR3 is 15 amino acids long. V gave up 4 bases and J gave up 5 bases, with 17 bases separating them. CDR3 DNA: TGTGCCAGCAGTTACCCCGGGTCCCTGAGGGAGACCCAGTACTTC. It specifies CASSYPGSLRETQYF.

This sequence joins TRBV20-1 and TRBJ2-7; D uncertain. Germline lookup yields CDR1 DFQATT and CDR2 SNEGSKA (reference sequence). Trimming cost V 6 bases and J 2 bases, with 11 bases left between them. This CDR3 comprises 12 residues. The chain's CDR3 is CSAGRATYEQYF. In DNA, the CDR3 is TGCAGTGCCGGTCGGGCCACCTACGAGCAGTACTTC.

The rearrangement links TRBV6-5 to TRBJ1-1; 7 bases line up with TRBD1. Germline V gene lookup returns CDR1 MNHEY and CDR2 SVGAGI. CDR3 length equals 13 residues. V gave up 6 bases and J gave up 1 base; unmatched junction bases: 2. The CDR3 is CASRAGGNTEAFF. DNA for the CDR3: TGTGCCAGCAGGGCAGGGGGGAACACTGAAGCTTTCTTT.

In regard to this clonotype: It may be a read error: a sequence one base away is much more abundant. The J gene is TRBJ2-7, the V gene TRBV7-9; TRBD1 agrees at 9 bases. This CDR3 contains 16 residues. Germline values: CDR1 SEHNR, CDR2 FQNEAQ (reference sequence). The DNA of the CDR3 is TGTACCAGCAGCTTAGAAAGGGACAGGGACTTCTACGAGCAGTACTTC. It specifies CTSSLERDRDFYEQYF.

A remark on this clonotype: One end of the junction varies from germline; a read error may be responsible. DNA for the CDR3: TGTGCCAGCAGCTTAACCGGGGACACCCGAGAGGTCTATGGTTACACCTTC. Encoded protein: CASSLTGDTREVYGYTF. The chain joins TRBV7-3 to TRBJ1-2, with D possibly being TRBD1 (6 bases). The germline gives CDR1 SGHTA, CDR2 FQGTGA. The CDR3 runs to 17 residues. The full variable domain, its missing parts supplied by reference TRBV7-3 and TRBJ1-2, is GAGVSQTPSNKVTEKGKYVELRCDPISGHTALYWYRQSLGQGPEFLIYFQGTGAADDSGLPNDRFFAVRPEGSVSTLKIQRTERGDSAVYLCASSLTGDTREVYGYTFGSGTRLTVV.

The chain employs TRBV2 and TRBJ2-5; D is perhaps TRBD1 (6 bases). The V gene's germline CDR1 is SNHLY and CDR2 FYNNEI. CDR3 length: 14 amino acids. V lost 6 bases, J lost 4 bases, and 15 bases lay in between. The CDR3 reads CASSQGLKRETQYF. CDR3 nucleotide sequence: TGTGCCAGCAGCCAGGGGCTAAAGCGAGAGACCCAGTACTTC.

In its sample, this clonotype was seen a few times. The genes are TRBV27 and TRBJ2-1; D remains ambiguous. Looked up from germline, CDR1 is MNHEY and CDR2 is SMNVEV (reference sequence). This CDR3 has 13 amino acids. With 7 bases removed from V and 7 bases from J, the gap between germline ends came to 14 bases. CDR3 bases: TGTGCCAGCAAGGACGGAAGCAGGAATGAGCAGTTCTTC. Amino acids: CASKDGSRNEQFF.